This record looks at one T cell receptor (beta chain) sequence and its context. This sample is drawn from a study of memory CD4+ T cells and cytomegalovirus serostatus. At the level of the study: Of the healthy Belgian adults, fewer than 10 were CMV seropositive and 20 to 30 seronegative.

This CDR3 has 13 residues. Germline V lookup: CDR1 ENHRY, CDR2 SYGVKD. V was trimmed by 8 bases and J by 3 bases, leaving 10 bases between them. Single viable CD3+CD4+CD8-CD45RO+ cells were sorted as the memory CD4+ T cells. Method: immunoSEQ multiplex PCR; TCRdb's copy keeps in-frame clones and lacks some. The sample has approximately 65,000 clones, 60% to 80% seen once. The sequence was collected from an adult in good health and CMV-seronegative. This rearrangement joins TRBV10-3 to TRBJ1-4; D possibly corresponds to TRBD1 (6 bases). Sample: memory CD4+ T cells from blood. The CDR3 loop reads CAIRTESNEKLFF. In DNA form, the CDR3 reads TGTGCCATCCGGACAGAATCTAATGAAAAACTGTTTTTT.